The 5 T cell receptor beta chains in this list originate from one sample, sequenced in a study of cytomegalovirus exposure and HLA in healthy donors. Use of 60 Vbeta and 13 Jbeta primers characterized the PCR. Some clones are missing from TCRdb's copy, which holds only in-frame ones; the method was immunoSEQ multiplex PCR. The sample consists of some 80,000 clones, over 70% of them appearing once. The source material was PBMCs. These receptors were collected from a man between 18 and 29 years old in good health and CMV-seropositive.

The DNA for the CDR3 is TGTGCCAGCGCTCTAGTGAATGAGCAGTTCTTC. Residues: CASALVNEQFF. The chain combines TRBV5-5 with TRBJ2-1; D ambiguous. The germline CDR1 and CDR2 sequences are SGHKS and YYEKEE (reference sequence). V lost 7 bases and J lost 7, with 9 bases in between. The CDR3 is 11 residues long.

The V call is TRBV7-9, the J call TRBJ1-1, with D unresolved. V was clipped by 5 bases and J by 7 bases, with 14 bases between them. The CDR3 sequence is 13 residues long. Looked up from germline, CDR1 is SEHNR and CDR2 is FQNEAQ (reference sequence). CDR3 DNA sequence: TGTGCCAGCAGCCCCCCCGCGCACGATGAAGCTTTCTTT. Translated, it gives CASSPPAHDEAFF.

The rearrangement links TRBV6-1 to TRBJ2-1, with D perhaps TRBD2 (5 bases). CDR1 is MNHNS, CDR2 SASEGT, per germline. This CDR3 spans 16 amino acids. V was shortened by 4 bases and J by 0 bases, with 13 bases between the two germline ends. This CDR3 reads CASSATSGSSYNEQFF. CDR3 sequence (DNA): TGTGCCAGCAGTGCGACAAGCGGTAGCTCCTACAATGAGCAGTTCTTC.

The genes are TRBV6-5 and TRBJ2-1; TRBD2 agrees at 11 bases. Germline loops: CDR1 MNHEY, CDR2 SVGAGI. Trimming cost V 7 bases and J 9 bases; bases outside gene matches: 8. This CDR3 has 14 amino acids. The CDR3 DNA reads TGTGCCAGCACTAATAGCGGGAGGGCCAGTGAGCAGTTCTTC. Translated, it gives CASTNSGRASEQFF.

This clone was recorded only once. The V gene is TRBV6-6, the J gene TRBJ1-1, with 12 bases that match TRBD1. V lost 6 bases to trimming and J lost 6 bases; unmatched junction nucleotides: 5. CDR1 MNHNY and CDR2 SVGAGI come from the germline V gene (reference sequence). There are 14 residues in the CDR3. CDR3 sequence (DNA): TGTGCCAGCAGGGAGGGACAGGGGGCGGCTGAAGCTTTCTTT. Translation: CASREGQGAAEAFF.